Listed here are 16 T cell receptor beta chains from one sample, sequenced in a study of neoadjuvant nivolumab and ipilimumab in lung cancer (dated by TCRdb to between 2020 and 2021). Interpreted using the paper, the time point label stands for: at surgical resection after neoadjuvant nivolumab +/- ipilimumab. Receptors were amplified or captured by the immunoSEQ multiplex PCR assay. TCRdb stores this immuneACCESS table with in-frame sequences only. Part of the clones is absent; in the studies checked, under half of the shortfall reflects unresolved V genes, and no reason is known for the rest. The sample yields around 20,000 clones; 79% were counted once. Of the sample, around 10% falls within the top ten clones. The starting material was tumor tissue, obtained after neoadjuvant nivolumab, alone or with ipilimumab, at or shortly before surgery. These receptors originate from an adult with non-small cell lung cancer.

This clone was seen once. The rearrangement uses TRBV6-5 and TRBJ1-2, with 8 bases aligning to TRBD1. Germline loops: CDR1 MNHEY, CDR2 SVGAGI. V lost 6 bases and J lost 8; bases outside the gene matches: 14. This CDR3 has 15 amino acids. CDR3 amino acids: CASRRATQGAGGYTF. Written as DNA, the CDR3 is TGTGCCAGCAGACGGGCCACTCAGGGGGCAGGGGGCTACACCTTC.

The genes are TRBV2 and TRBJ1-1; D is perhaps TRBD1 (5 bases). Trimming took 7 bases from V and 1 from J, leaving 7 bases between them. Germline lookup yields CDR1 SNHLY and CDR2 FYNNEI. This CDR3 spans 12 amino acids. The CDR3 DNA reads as TGTGCCAGCAAAGGACAGAACACTGAAGCTTTCTTT. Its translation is CASKGQNTEAFF. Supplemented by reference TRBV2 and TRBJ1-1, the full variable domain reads EPEVTQTPSHQVTQMGQEVILRCVPISNHLYFYWYRQILGQKVEFLVSFYNNEISEKSEIFDDQFSVERPDGSNFTLKIRSTKLEDSAMYFCASKGQNTEAFFGQGTRLTVV.

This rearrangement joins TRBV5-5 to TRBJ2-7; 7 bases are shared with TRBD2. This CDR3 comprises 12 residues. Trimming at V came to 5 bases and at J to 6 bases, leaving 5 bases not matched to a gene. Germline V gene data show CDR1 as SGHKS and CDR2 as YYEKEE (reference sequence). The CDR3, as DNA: TGTGCCAGCAGTTTTCCGGGGGGCGAGCAGTACTTC. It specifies CASSFPGGEQYF. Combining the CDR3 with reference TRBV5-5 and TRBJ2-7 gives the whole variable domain DAGVTQSPTHLIKTRGQQVTLRCSPISGHKSVSWYQQVLGQGPQFIFQYYEKEERGRGNFPDRFSARQFPNYSSELNVNALLLGDSALYLCASSFPGGEQYFGPGTRLTVT.

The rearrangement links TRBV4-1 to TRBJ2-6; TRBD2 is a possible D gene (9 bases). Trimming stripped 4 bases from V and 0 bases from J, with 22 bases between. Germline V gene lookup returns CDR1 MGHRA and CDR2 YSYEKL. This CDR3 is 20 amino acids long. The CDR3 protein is CASSLRISGGTGSGANVLTF. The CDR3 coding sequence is TGCGCCAGCAGCCTCCGAATAAGCGGGGGGACAGGCTCTGGGGCCAACGTCCTGACTTTC.

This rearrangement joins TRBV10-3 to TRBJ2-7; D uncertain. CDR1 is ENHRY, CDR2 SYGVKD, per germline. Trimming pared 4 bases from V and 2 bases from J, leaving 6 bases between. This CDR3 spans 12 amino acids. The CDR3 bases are TGTGCCATCAGTGGGCCAACCTACGAGCAGTACTTC. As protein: CAISGPTYEQYF.

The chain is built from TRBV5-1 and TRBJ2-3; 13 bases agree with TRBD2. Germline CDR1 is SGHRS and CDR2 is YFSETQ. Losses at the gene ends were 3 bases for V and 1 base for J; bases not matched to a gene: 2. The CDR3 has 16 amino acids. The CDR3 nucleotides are TGCGCCAGCAGCTCCGGGACTAGCGGGGGCACAGATACGCAGTATTTT. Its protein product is CASSSGTSGGTDTQYF.

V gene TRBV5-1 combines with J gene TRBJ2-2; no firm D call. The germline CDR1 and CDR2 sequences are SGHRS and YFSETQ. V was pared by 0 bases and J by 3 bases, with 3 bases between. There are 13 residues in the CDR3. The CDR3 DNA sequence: TGCGCCAGCAGCTTGGGGTACACCGGGGAGCTGTTTTTT. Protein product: CASSLGYTGELFF.

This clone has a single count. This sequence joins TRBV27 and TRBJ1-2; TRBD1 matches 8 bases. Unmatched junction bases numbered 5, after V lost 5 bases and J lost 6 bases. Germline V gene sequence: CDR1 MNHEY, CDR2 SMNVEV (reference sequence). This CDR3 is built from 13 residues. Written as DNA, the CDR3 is TGTGCCAGCAGTGGGGACAGGCGAAATGGCTACACCTTC. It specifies CASSGDRRNGYTF.

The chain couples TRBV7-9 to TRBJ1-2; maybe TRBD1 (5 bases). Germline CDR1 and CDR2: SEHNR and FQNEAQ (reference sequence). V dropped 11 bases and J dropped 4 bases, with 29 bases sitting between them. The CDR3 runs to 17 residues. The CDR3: CASVLATGTAQGYGYTF. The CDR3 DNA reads TGTGCCTCTGTGTTGGCCACCGGGACTGCCCAGGGCTATGGCTACACCTTC.

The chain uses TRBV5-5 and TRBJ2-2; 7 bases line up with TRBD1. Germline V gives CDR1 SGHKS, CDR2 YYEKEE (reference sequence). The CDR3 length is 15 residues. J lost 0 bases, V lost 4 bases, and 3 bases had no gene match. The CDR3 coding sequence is TGTGCCAGCAGCCCGGGACAGTCGAACACCGGGGAGCTGTTTTTT. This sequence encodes CASSPGQSNTGELFF.

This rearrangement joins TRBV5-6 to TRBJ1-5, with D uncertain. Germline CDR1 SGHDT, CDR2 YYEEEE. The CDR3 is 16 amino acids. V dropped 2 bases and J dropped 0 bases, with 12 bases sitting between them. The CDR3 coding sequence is TGTGCCAGCAGCTTCTGGGCAGAAAATAGCAATCAGCCCCAGCATTTT. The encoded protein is CASSFWAENSNQPQHF.

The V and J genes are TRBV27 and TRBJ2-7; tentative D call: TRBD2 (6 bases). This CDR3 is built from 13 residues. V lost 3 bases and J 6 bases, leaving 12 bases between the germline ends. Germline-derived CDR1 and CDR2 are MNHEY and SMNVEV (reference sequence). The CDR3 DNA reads TGTGCCAGCAGTTTCGGCGGGGATCGCGAGCAGTACTTC. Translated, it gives CASSFGGDREQYF.

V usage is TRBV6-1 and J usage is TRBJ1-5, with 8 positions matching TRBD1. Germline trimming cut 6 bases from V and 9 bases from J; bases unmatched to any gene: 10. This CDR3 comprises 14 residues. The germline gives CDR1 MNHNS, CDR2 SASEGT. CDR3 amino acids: CASRRTGIQGPQHF. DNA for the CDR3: TGTGCCAGCAGACGGACAGGGATTCAAGGGCCCCAGCATTTT.

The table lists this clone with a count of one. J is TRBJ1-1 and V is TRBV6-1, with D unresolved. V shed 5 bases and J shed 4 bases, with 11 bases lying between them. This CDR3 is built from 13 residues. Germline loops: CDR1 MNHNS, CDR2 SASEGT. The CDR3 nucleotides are TGTGCCAGCAGTTTCGAAAGGAGCACTGAAGCTTTCTTT. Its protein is CASSFERSTEAFF.

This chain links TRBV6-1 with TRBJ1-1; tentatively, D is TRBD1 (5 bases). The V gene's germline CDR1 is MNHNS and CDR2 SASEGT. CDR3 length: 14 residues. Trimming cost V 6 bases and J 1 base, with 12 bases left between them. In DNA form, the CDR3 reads TGTGCCAGCAGGAAGGACATGACGAACACTGAAGCTTTCTTT. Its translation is CASRKDMTNTEAFF.

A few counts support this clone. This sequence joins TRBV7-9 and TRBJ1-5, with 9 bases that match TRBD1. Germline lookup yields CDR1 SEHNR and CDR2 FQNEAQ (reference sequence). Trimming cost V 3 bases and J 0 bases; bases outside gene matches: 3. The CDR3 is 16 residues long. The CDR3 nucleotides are TGTGCCAGCAGCTTGGGACAGGGTTATAGCAATCAGCCCCAGCATTTT. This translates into CASSLGQGYSNQPQHF.